The next 21 T cell receptor beta chains were all read from a single sample in a study of blood T cells in healthy people across ages. With a J-beta primer mix and a sample-barcoded 5' primer, a second PCR ran 7 to 11 cycles. Via MiXCR, TCRdb re-called the 5' RACE reads, giving one row per CDR3 protein. The data hold some 1,800,000 distinct CDR3 sequences, with 30% to 40% observed a single time. Sequencing used blood. The receptors derive from a human donor in good health.

The chain combines TRBV7-9 with TRBJ1-2; no firm D call. Trimming left V 5 bases short and J 0 bases short, with 16 bases between. Germline V lookup: CDR1 SEHNR, CDR2 FQNEAQ (reference sequence). This CDR3 region has 16 residues. CDR3 protein: CASSLGLRTANYGYTF. CDR3 nucleotides: TGTGCCAGCAGCCTGGGATTACGGACGGCTAACTATGGCTACACCTTC.

Comments on this clonotype: At one end, the junction sequence differs from germline, possibly due to a read error. This chain joins TRBV20-1 and TRBJ1-2, with 8 bases matching TRBD1. The CDR3 is 13 residues long. Germline CDR1 DFQATT, CDR2 SNEGSKA (reference sequence). CDR3 sequence: CSARPGGSNGHTF. In DNA, the CDR3 is TGCAGTGCTAGACCAGGGGGCAGTAATGGCCACACCTTC.

The rearrangement links TRBV24-1 to TRBJ2-5, with TRBD1 matching over 7 bases. After removal of 4 bases from V and 11 bases from J, the junction contained 9 bases not matched to a gene. CDR1 and CDR2 (germline): KGHDR, SFDVKD. The CDR3 loop spans 13 amino acids. As DNA, the CDR3 is TGTGCCACCAGTGAATATACCGGGACAGAGCAGTACTTC. It specifies CATSEYTGTEQYF.

The genes are TRBV7-9 and TRBJ1-2; D not certain. The germline gives CDR1 SEHNR, CDR2 FQNEAQ (reference sequence). The CDR3 spans 16 residues. The V and J ends lost 5 bases and 7 bases respectively, with 23 bases between them. The CDR3 sequence is CASSPPPSKVGSGYTF. The CDR3 nucleotides are TGTGCCAGCAGCCCCCCCCCGAGCAAAGTTGGGTCTGGCTACACCTTC.

This clonotype showed up just a few times. The chain has TRBV29-1 and TRBJ2-1; TRBD2 matches 12 bases. The CDR3 extends over 13 amino acids. CDR1 is SQVTM and CDR2 is ANQGSEA in the germline V gene. V gave up 8 bases and J gave up 6 bases; unmatched junction bases: 5. CDR3 region: CSSRLAGVNEQFF. The CDR3, as DNA: TGCAGCTCCCGACTAGCGGGGGTCAATGAGCAGTTCTTC.

A few counts support this clonotype. V gene TRBV6-5 combines with J gene TRBJ1-2, with a tentative D call TRBD1 (5 bases). From germline, CDR1 is MNHEY and CDR2 SVGAGI. The ends were cut back, 11 bases at V and 6 bases at J, with 16 bases in the middle. CDR3 length: 12 amino acids. CDR3 bases: TGTGCCGCTAGAGCGGGGGGACATGGCTACACCTTC. Translation gives CAARAGGHGYTF.

The rearrangement joins TRBV4-3 to TRBJ2-7; perhaps D is TRBD1 or TRBD2 (5 bases each). Germline CDR1 reads LGHNA; CDR2 reads YSLEER. The CDR3 sequence is 16 residues long. Trimming shortened V by 4 bases and J by 6 bases, and 22 bases separated the two germline ends. The CDR3 bases are TGCGCCAGCAGCCGCCAGAGAGGGCAGGGAGCCGCCGAGCAGTACTTC. Protein: CASSRQRGQGAAEQYF.

The sample holds a few counts of this clonotype. V is TRBV15 and J is TRBJ2-7, with D possibly matching TRBD1 (6 bases). This CDR3 is 14 amino acids long. Germline V gene sequence: CDR1 LNHNV, CDR2 YYDKDF (reference sequence). V shed 2 bases and J shed 3 bases, with 11 bases lying between them. CDR3 sequence: CATSRNRDIYEQYF. The CDR3 region has the DNA TGTGCCACCAGCAGAAACCGGGACATCTACGAGCAGTACTTC. The full variable domain, completed using reference TRBV15 and TRBJ2-7, is DAMVIQNPRYQVTQFGKPVTLSCSQTLNHNVMYWYQQKSSQAPKLLFHYYDKDFNNEADTPDNFQSRRPNTSFCFLDIRSPGLGDTAMYLCATSRNRDIYEQYFGPGTRLTVT.

The V gene is TRBV20-1, the J gene TRBJ1-1; perhaps TRBD1 as D (5 bases). This CDR3 contains 13 residues. The V end lost 5 bases, the J end lost 8 bases, and 18 bases lay between the germline ends. The germline gives CDR1 DFQATT, CDR2 SNEGSKA (reference sequence). The CDR3 nucleotides are TGCAGTGCTCCTCTTAATGGGGCAGTCGAAGCTTTCTTT. Encoded protein: CSAPLNGAVEAFF.

V gene TRBV2 combines with J gene TRBJ2-4; the D is unclear. Trimming stripped 4 bases from V and 13 bases from J, with 17 bases between. Germline V gives CDR1 SNHLY, CDR2 FYNNEI. This CDR3 comprises 13 residues. CDR3 amino acids: CASSAGRGGEQYF. The CDR3 nucleotides are TGTGCCAGCAGTGCCGGCAGAGGCGGAGAGCAGTACTTC.

This clonotype was seen more than once but under ten times. The chain carries TRBV6-5 and TRBJ2-7, with D perhaps assigned TRBD1 or TRBD2 (5 bases each). V was cut by 0 bases and J by 0 bases, with 12 bases left in between. The germline V gene has CDR1 MNHEY and CDR2 SVGAGI. The CDR3 covers 16 residues. The CDR3 is CASSYSQGEGSYEQYF. The CDR3 DNA sequence: TGTGCCAGCAGTTACTCTCAGGGAGAGGGCTCCTACGAGCAGTACTTC.

The chain joins TRBV15 to TRBJ2-1; TRBD2 matches at 7 bases. The V and J ends lost 1 base and 13 bases, in that order; junction bases with no gene match: 4. The germline V gene has CDR1 LNHNV and CDR2 YYDKDF (reference sequence). CDR3 length equals 12 residues. The CDR3 DNA reads TGTGCCACCAGCAGAGGGGGGGGGGAACAGTTCTTC. It encodes CATSRGGGEQFF.

This chain connects TRBV5-1 to TRBJ2-3; D perhaps matches TRBD2 (6 bases). The CDR3 consists of 15 residues. Germline-derived CDR1 and CDR2 are SGHRS and YFSETQ. Trimming took off 1 base at V and 4 bases at J, with 13 bases between the two ends. In nucleotides, the CDR3 is TGCGCCAGCAGCTTGATCTCTGGGGAGGCAGATACGCAGTATTTT. Protein sequence: CASSLISGEADTQYF.

A few counts support this clonotype. The rearrangement joins TRBV9 to TRBJ2-3; tentatively, D is TRBD1 or TRBD2 (6 bases each). Germline CDR1 and CDR2: SGDLS and YYNGEE. The CDR3 loop spans 13 amino acids. Between the trimmed V and J ends, which lost 5 bases and 4 bases, there was a span of 11 bases. In DNA, the CDR3 is TGTGCCAGCAGAGGGGGGACCTCAGATACGCAGTATTTT. This gives the protein CASRGGTSDTQYF.

The chain combines TRBV10-3 with TRBJ2-3; D tentatively reads TRBD1 or TRBD2 (5 bases each). Germline V gene lookup returns CDR1 ENHRY and CDR2 SYGVKD. Between the trimmed V and J ends, which lost 2 bases and 6 bases, there was a span of 9 bases. The CDR3 is 13 residues long. The CDR3 loop reads CAISEGREDTQYF. The CDR3 DNA reads as TGTGCCATCAGTGAGGGCAGGGAGGATACGCAGTATTTT.

The table lists this clonotype with a few counts. The CDR3 spells CSVEGTGGNEQFF. The CDR3 bases are TGCAGCGTTGAAGGGACAGGGGGAAACGAGCAGTTCTTC. The chain combines TRBV29-1 with TRBJ2-1, with 10 bases aligning to TRBD1. The V and J ends lost 1 base and 10 bases, in that order; junction bases with no gene match: 4. The CDR3 has 13 residues. Germline assignment: CDR1 SQVTM and CDR2 ANQGSEA.

This clonotype was seen only a few times. The chain combines TRBV20-1 with TRBJ1-6; D is possibly TRBD1 (5 bases). Trimming took off 2 bases at V and 0 bases at J, with 11 bases between the two ends. Germline V CDR1 and CDR2: DFQATT, SNEGSKA (reference sequence). The CDR3 contains 16 residues. The CDR3 DNA is TGCAGTGCTAGACGCCGACAGAGCTCCTATAATTCACCCCTCCACTTT. This gives the protein CSARRRQSSYNSPLHF.

The CDR3 coding sequence is TGTGCCAGCAGTTCTATTTTGAGGGGACTAGCGGGGGTCCAGAACACCGGGGAGCTGTTTTTT. It yields the protein CASSSILRGLAGVQNTGELFF. J is TRBJ2-2 and V is TRBV12-3 or TRBV12-4, with TRBD2 matching over 14 bases. The CDR3 runs 21 residues. Germline trimming cut 4 bases from V and 1 base from J; bases unmatched to any gene: 14.

The chain has TRBV6-6 and TRBJ1-2; 7 nucleotides line up with TRBD1. Trimming cost V 8 bases and J 5 bases; bases outside gene matches: 11. Germline loops: CDR1 MNHNY, CDR2 SVGAGI (reference sequence). The CDR3 length is 14 residues. The DNA for the CDR3 is TGTGCCAGCTCTTACGGAGGGACAGCTTATGGCTACACCTTC. It translates to CASSYGGTAYGYTF.

The chain joins TRBV9 to TRBJ1-2, with no clear D. Germline lookup yields CDR1 SGDLS and CDR2 YYNGEE. CDR3 length: 15 amino acids. Trimming removed 3 bases from V and 2 bases from J, with 14 bases in between. The CDR3 DNA is TGTGCCAGCAGCGCTGAGGGCCTTCTAAACTATGGCTACACCTTC. This gives the protein CASSAEGLLNYGYTF.

V is TRBV5-1 and J is TRBJ2-1; D is unresolved. V was shortened by 5 bases and J by 0 bases, with 15 bases between the two germline ends. Per the germline V gene, CDR1 is SGHRS and CDR2 is YFSETQ. The CDR3 contains 16 residues. In DNA, the CDR3 is TGCGCCAGCAGGACCTCTAGTTACAGCTCCTACAATGAGCAGTTCTTC. It yields the protein CASRTSSYSSYNEQFF.